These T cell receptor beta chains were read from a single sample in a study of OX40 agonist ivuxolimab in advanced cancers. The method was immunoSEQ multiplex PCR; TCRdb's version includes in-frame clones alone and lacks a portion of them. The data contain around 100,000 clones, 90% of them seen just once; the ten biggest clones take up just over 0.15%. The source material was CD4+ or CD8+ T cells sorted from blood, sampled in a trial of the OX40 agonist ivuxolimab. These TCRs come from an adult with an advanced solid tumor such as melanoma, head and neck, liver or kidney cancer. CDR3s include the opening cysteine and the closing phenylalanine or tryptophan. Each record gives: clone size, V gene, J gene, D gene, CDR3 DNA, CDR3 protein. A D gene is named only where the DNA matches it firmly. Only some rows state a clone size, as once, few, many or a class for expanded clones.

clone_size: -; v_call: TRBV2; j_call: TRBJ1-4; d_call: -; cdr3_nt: TGTGCCAGCAGCGCGGAAAAACTGTTTTTT; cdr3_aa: CASSAEKLFF
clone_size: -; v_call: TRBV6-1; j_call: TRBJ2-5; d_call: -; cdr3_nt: TGTGCCGCGGGAAATGCGGAGACCCAGTACTTC; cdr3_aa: CAAGNAETQYF
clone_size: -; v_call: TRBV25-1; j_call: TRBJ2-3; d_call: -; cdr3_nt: TGTGCCAGCAGTGCTGAGGGGATTTCCACTAGCACAGATACGCAGTATTTT; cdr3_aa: CASSAEGISTSTDTQYF
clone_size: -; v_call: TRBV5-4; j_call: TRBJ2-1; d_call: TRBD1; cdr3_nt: TGTGCCAGCAGCTCGGCCGCAGGACAGGGGTTTTCGGTGATCTTC; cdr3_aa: CASSSAAGQGFSVIF
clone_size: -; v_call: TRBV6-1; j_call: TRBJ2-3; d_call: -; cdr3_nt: TGTGCCAGCAGTGACCTGGACAGTCGAGATACGCAGTATTTT; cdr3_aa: CASSDLDSRDTQYF
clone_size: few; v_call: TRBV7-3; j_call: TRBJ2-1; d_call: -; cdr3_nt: TGTGCCAGCAGCTTGGCTGGGGTATACAATGAGCAGTTCTTC; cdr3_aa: CASSLAGVYNEQFF
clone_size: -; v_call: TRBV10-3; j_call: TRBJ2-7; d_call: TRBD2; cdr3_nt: TGTGCCATCTCTCGGGGGGGCCACGAGCAGTACTTC; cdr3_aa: CAISRGGHEQYF
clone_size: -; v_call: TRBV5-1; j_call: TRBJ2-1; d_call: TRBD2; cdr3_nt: TGCGCCAGCAGCTTGGGGCTATTAGCGGGAGCCCCGTACAATGAGCAGTTCTTC; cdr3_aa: CASSLGLLAGAPYNEQFF
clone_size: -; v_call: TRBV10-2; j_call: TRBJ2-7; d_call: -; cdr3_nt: TGCGCCAGCAGTGAGTCGGTACCTCGGATGCAGTACTTC; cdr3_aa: CASSESVPRMQYF
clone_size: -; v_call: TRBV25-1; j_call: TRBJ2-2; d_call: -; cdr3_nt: TGTGCCAGCAGTCCCCGGGAAACCGGGGAGCTGTTTTTT; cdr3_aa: CASSPRETGELFF
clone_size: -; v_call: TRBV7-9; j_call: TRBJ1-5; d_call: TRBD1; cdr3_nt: TGTGCCAGCAGCCCGGGACAGAATAATCAGCCCCAGCATTTT; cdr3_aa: CASSPGQNNQPQHF
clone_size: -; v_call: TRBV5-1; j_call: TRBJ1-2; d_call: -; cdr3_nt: TGCGCCAGCAGCTTGGGTCCCTTGGGGGGCGACTATGGCTACACCTTC; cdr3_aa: CASSLGPLGGDYGYTF
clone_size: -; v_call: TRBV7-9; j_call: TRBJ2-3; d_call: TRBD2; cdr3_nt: TGTGCCAGCAGCCCCCCGGGGGGGGGCAGAGGCACAGATACGCAGTATTTT; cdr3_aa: CASSPPGGGRGTDTQYF
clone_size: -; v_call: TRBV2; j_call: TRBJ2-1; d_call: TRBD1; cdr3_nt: TGTGCCAGCAAGGCAATTCTGGACAAGGGGGCCGGTGAGCAGTTCTTC; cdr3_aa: CASKAILDKGAGEQFF
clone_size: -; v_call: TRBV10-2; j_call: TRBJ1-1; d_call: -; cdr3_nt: TGCGCCAGCATGTTGAACACTGAAGCTTTCTTT; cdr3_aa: CASMLNTEAFF
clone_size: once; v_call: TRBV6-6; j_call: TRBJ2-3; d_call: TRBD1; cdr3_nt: TGTGCCAATGCGACAGGGCAGCTCCCTCGGGATACGCAGTATTTT; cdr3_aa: CANATGQLPRDTQYF
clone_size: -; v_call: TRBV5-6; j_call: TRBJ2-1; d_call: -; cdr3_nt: TGTGCCAGCAACGAGGTAGGGGCAGTGAATGAGCAGTTCTTC; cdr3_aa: CASNEVGAVNEQFF
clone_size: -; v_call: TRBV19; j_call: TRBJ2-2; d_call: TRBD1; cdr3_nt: TGTGCCAGTAGGCCGACAGGGGGATGGACCGGGGAGCTGTTTTTT; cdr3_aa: CASRPTGGWTGELFF
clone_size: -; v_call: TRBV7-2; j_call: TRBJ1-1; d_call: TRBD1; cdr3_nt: TGTGCCAGCAGCTTGGACAGGGTGACTGAAGCTTTCTTT; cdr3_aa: CASSLDRVTEAFF
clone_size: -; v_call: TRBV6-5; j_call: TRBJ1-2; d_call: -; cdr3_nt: TGTGCCAGCACCGGGGGAAGCTATGGCTACACCTTC; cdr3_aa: CASTGGSYGYTF
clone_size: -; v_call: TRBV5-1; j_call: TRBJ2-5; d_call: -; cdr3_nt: TGCGCCAGCAGTAGGGGCTTTCAAGAGACCCAGTACTTC; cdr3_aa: CASSRGFQETQYF
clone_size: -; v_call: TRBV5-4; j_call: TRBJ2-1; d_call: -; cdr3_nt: TGTGCCAGCGCCCCCTCGCTAGGCTACAATGAGCAGTTCTTC; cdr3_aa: CASAPSLGYNEQFF